The present T cell receptor beta chain was sequenced within a study of metastatic and nonmetastatic thyroid tumors. Whole-study context: Patients with malignant and benign thyroid disease provided blood and tumor or nodule tissue, whose repertoires were compared.

Thyroid surgery was performed in patients who had received no treatment beforehand. CDR1 and CDR2 from the germline V gene are LGHDT and YNNKEL (reference sequence). This CDR3 region has 15 residues. Losses at the gene ends were 4 bases for V and 4 bases for J; bases not matched to a gene: 7. This clone was recorded many times. In the source study's methods: The distant-metastasis classifier for papillary thyroid cancer was built from CDR3 differences across clinicopathological groups. TCRdb reassembled clones from the PCR reads with MiXCR. It is TCRdb's table, rather than the study itself, that gives the V and J calls and clone size. The sample has around 64,000 clones, 4% to 4.5% seen once.

The rearrangement links TRBV3-1 to TRBJ1-3; 7 positions match TRBD1. This receptor was taken from a female donor with papillary thyroid cancer or a benign thyroid nodule (not recorded which). Some clones in this sample may be carry-over from other donors' samples. The sequencing input was blood. CDR3 in amino acids: CASSRRRDRGNTIYF. The CDR3, as DNA: TGTGCCAGCAGCCGCCGCCGGGACAGAGGAAACACCATATATTTT. The complete variable domain, with remaining parts taken from reference TRBV3-1 and TRBJ1-3, reads DTAVSQTPKYLVTQMGNDKSIKCEQNLGHDTMYWYKQDSKKFLKIMFSYNNKELIINETVPNRFSPKSPDKAHLNLHINSLELGDSAVYFCASSRRRDRGNTIYFGEGSWLTVV.